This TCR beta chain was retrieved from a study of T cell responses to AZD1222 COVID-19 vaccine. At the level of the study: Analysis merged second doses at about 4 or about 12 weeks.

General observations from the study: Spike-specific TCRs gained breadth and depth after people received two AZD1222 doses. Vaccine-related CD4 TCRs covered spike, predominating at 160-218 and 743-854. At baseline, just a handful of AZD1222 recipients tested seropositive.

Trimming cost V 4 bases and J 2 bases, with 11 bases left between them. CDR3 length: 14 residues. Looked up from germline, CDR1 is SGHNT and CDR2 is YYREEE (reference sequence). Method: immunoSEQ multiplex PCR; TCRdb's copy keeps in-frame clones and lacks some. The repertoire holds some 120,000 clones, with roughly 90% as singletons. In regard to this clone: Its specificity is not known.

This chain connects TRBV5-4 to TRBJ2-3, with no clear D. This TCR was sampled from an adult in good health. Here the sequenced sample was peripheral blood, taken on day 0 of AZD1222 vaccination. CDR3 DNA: TGTGCCAGCAGCCCTAATTACCACACAGATACGCAGTATTTT. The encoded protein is CASSPNYHTDTQYF.